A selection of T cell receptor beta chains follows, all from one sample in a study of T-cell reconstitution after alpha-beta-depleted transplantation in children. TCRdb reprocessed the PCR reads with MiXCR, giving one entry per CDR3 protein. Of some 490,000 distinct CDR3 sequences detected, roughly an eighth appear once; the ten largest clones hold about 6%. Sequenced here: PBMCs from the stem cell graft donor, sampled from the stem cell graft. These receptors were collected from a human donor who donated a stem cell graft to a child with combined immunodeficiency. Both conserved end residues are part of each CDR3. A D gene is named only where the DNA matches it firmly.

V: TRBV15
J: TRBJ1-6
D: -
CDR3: CATSSPGVSSPLHF

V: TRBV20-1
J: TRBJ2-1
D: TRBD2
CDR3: CSAAGVGNEQFF

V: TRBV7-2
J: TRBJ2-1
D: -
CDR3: CASSPLRLADRNEQFF

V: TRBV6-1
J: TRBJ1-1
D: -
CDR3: CASKVGQYTEAFF

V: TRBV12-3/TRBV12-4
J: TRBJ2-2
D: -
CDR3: CASSSGWEGELFF

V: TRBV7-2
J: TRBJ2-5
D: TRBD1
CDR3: CASSPILQGASETQYF

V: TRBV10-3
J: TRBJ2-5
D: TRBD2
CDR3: CAISESRLAGGPKGETQYF

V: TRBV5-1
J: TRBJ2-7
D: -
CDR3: CASSSQGKGGSYEQYF

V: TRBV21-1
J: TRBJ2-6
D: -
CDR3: CASSSPTIHRANVLTF

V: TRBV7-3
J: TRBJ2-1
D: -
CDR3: CASSLSRGDHNEQFF

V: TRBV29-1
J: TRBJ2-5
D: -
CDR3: CSVELETQYF

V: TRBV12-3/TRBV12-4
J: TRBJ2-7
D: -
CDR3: CASSLPTSHYEQYF

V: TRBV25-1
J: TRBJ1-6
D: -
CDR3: CASSLGQLSPLHF

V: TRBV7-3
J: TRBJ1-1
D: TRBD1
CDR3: CASGTGAQGTEAFF

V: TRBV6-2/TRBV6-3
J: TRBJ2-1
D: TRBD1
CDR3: CASSYTDRQEQFF

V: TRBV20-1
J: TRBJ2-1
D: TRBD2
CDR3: CSAAIGLAGGPSSYNEQFF

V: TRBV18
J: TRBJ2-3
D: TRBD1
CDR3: CASSGDREPDTQYF

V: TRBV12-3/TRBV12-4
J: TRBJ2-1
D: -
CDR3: CASSRGRSYNEQFF

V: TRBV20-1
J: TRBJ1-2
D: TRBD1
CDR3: CSASPLQGIGYTF

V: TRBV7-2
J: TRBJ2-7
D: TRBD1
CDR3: CASSHPGQGFYEQYF

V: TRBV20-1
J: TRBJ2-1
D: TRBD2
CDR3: CSASGLAGVQEQFF

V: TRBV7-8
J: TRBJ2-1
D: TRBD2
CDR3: CASSLLAGDYNEQFF

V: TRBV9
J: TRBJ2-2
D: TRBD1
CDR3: CASSRDSLNTGELFF

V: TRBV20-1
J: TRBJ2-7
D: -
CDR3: CSASSGLIDYEQYF

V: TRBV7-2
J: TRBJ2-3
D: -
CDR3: CASSISGLLTDTQYF